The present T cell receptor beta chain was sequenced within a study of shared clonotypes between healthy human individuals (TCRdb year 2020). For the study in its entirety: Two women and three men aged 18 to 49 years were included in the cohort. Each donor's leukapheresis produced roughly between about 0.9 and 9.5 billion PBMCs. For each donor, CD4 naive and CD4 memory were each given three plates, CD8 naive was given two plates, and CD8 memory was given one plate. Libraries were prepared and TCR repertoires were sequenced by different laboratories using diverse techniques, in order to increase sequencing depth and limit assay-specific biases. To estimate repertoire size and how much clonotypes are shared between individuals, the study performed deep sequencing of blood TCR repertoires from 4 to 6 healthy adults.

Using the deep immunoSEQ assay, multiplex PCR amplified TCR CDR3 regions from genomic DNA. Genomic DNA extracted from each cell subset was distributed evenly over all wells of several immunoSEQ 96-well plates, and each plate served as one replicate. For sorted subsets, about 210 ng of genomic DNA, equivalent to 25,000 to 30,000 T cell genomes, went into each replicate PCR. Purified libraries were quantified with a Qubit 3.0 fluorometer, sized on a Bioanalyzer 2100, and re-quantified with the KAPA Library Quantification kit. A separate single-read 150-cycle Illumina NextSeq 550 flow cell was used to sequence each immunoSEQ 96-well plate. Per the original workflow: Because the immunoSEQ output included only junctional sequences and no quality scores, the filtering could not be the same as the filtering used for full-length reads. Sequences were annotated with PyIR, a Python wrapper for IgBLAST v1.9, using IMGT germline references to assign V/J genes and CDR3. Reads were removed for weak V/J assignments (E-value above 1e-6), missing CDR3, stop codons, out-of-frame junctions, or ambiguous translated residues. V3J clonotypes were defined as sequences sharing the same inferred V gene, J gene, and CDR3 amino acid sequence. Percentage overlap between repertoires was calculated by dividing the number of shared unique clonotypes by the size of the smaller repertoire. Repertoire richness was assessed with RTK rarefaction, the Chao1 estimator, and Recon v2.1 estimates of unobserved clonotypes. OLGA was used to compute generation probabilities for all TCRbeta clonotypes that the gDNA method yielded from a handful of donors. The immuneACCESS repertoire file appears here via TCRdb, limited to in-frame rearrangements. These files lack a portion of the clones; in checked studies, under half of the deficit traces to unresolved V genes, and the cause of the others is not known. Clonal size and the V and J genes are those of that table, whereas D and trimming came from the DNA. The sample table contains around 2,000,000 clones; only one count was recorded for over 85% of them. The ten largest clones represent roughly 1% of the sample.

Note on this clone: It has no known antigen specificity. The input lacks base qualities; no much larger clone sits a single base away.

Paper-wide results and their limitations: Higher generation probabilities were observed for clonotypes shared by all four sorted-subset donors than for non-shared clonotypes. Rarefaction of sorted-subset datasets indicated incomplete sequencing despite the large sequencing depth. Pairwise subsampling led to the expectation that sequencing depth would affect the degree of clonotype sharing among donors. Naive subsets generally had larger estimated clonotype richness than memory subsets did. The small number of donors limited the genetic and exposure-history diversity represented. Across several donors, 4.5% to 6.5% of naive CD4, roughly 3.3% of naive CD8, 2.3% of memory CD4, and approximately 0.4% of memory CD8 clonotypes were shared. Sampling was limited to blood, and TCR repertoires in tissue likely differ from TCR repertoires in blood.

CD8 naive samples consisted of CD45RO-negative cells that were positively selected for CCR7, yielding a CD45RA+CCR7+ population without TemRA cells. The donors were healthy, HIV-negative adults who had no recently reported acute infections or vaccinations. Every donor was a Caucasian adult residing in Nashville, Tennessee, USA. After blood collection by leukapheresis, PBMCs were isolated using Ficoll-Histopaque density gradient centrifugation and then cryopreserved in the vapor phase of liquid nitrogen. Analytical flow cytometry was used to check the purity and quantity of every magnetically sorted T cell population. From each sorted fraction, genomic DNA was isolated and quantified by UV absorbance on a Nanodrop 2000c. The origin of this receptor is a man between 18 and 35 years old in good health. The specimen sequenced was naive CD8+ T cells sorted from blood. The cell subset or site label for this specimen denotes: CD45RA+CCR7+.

The CDR3 protein sequence reads: CASIRTGISHEQYF. The DNA is as follows: TGTGCCAGCATCCGAACAGGGATTAGCCACGAGCAGTACTTC. The rearranged chain carries TRBV7-9 and TRBJ2-5; the D segment could be TRBD1, given 6 matching bases. TRBJ2-7 matches the DNA end more closely, so the J call is doubtful. The CDR3 runs 14 amino acids, cysteine and phenylalanine included. CDR3 DNA is the only sequence kept; it has 42 bases, read in frame from the first base. CDR1 and CDR2 are drawn from the germline V gene (reference sequence): SEHNR, FQNEAQ.